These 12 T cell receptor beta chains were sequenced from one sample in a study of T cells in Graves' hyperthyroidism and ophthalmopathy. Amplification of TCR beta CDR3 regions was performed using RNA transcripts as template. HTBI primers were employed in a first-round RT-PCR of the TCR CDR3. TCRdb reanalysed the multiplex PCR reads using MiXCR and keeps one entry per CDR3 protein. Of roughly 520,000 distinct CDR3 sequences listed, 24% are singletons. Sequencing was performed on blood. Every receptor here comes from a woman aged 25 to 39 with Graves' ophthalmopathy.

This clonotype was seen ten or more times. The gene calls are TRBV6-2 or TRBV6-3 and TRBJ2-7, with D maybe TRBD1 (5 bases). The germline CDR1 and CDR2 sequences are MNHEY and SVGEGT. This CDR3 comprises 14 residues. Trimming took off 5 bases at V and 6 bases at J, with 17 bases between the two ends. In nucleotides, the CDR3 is TGTGCCAGCAGTATGGGGCGGTACTACGGCGAGCAGTACTTC. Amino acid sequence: CASSMGRYYGEQYF.

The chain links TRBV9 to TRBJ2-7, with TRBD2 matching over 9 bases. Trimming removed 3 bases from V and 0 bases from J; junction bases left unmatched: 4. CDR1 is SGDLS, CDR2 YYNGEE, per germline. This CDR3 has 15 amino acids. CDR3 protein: CASSGRSGSSYEQYF. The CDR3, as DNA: TGTGCCAGCAGCGGACGTAGCGGGAGCTCCTACGAGCAGTACTTC.

CDR3 loop: CASSFPQGPGNTIYF. The CDR3 DNA sequence: TGCGCCAGCAGCTTTCCCCAGGGCCCTGGAAACACCATATATTTT. This rearrangement joins TRBV5-1 to TRBJ1-3; D is perhaps TRBD1 (5 bases). The V and J ends lost 2 bases and 2 bases respectively, with 11 bases between them. CDR1 and CDR2 (germline): SGHRS, YFSETQ. CDR3 length equals 15 residues. Full variable domain (missing parts from reference TRBV5-1 and TRBJ1-3): KAGVTQTPRYLIKTRGQQVTLSCSPISGHRSVSWYQQTPGQGLQFLFEYFSETQRNKGNFPGRFSGRQFSNSRSEMNVSTLELGDSALYLCASSFPQGPGNTIYFGEGSWLTVV.

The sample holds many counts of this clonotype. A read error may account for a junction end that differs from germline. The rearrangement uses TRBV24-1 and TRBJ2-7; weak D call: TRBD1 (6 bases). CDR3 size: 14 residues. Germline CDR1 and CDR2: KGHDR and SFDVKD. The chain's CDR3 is CATPAGRISARRGF. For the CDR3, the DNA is TGTGCCACCCCGGCTGGTAGGATCTCCGCCCGCAGGGGATTC.

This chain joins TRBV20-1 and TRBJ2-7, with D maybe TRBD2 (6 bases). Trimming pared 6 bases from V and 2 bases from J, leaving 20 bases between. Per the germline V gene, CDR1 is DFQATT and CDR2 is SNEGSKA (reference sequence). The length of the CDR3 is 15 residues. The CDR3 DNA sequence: TGCAGTGCGCAGACCACCGGGGGAGCAACCTACGAGCAGTACTTC. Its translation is CSAQTTGGATYEQYF.

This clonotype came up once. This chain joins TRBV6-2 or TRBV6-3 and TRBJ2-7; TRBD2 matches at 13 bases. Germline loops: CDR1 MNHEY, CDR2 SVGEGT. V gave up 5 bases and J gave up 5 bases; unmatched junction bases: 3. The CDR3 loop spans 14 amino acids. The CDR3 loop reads CASSRTSGSNEQYF. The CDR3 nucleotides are TGTGCCAGCAGTCGGACTAGCGGGAGTAACGAGCAGTACTTC.

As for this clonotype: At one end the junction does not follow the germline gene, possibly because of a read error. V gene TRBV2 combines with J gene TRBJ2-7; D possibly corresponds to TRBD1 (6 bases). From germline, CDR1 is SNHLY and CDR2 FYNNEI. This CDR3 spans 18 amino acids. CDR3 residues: CAGSVGETGKRGSYEQYF. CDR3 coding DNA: TGTGCCGGCAGTGTAGGGGAGACAGGAAAAAGGGGCTCCTACGAGCAGTACTTC.

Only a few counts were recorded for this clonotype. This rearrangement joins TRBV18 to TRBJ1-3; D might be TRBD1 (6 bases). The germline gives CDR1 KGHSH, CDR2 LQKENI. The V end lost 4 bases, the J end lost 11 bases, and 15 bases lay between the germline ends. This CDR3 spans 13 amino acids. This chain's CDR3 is CASSLGYREPIYF. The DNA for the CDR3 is TGTGCCAGCTCACTCGGATACAGGGAGCCCATATATTTT.

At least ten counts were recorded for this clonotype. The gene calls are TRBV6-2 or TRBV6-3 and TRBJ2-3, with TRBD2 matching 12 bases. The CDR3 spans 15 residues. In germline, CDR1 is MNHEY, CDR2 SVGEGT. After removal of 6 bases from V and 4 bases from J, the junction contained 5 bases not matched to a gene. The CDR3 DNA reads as TGTGCCAGCAGCCGACTAGCGGGGGCTGCAGATACGCAGTATTTT. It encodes CASSRLAGAADTQYF.

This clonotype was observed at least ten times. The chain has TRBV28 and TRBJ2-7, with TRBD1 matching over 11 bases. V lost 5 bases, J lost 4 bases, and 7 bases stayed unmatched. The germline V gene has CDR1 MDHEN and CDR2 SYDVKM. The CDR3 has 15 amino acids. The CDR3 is CASSIPGQGVYEQYF. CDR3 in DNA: TGTGCCAGCAGTATACCGGGACAGGGGGTATACGAGCAGTACTTC.

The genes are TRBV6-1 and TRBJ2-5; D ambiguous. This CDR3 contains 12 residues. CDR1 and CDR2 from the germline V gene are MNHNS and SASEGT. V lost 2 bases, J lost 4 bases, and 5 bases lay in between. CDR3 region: CASSEYGETQYF. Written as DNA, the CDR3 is TGTGCCAGCAGTGAATATGGAGAGACCCAGTACTTC.

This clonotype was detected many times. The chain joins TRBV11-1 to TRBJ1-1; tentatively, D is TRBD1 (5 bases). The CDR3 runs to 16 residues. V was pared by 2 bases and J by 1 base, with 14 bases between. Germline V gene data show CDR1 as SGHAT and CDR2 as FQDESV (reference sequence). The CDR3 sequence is CASSLKGQGENTEAFF. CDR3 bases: TGTGCCAGCAGCTTAAAAGGGCAGGGCGAGAACACTGAAGCTTTCTTT. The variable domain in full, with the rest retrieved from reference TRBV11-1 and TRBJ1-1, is EAEVAQSPRYKITEKSQAVAFWCDPISGHATLYWYRQILGQGPELLVQFQDESVVDDSQLPKDRFSAERLKGVDSTLKIQPAELGDSAMYLCASSLKGQGENTEAFFGQGTRLTVV.